This T cell receptor (beta chain) came from a study of PD-1 blockade in mismatch repair-deficient tumors (dated by TCRdb to about 2017). Study-wide context: The trial enrolled 86 consecutive patients with 12 mismatch repair-deficient cancer types between 2013 and 2016, all previously treated and progressing. Deep sequencing of TCR CDR3 regions was used to track tumor-associated T cell clones in peripheral blood of patients responding to PD-1 blockade. The study at large found these results: After pembrolizumab, tumor-resident clones, which were often undetectable in blood before treatment, expanded rapidly and then contracted, generally ahead of radiologic responses.

The CDR3, cysteine through phenylalanine, is 13 amino acids long. Only the CDR3 DNA stays, 39 bases, in frame from base 1. The CDR1 and CDR2 encoded by the germline V gene are LGHNA and YNFKEQ. The V end loses 3 bases and the J end loses 8 bases, and a stretch of 11 bases separates them. For every enrolled patient, mismatch repair deficiency was confirmed by either polymerase chain reaction or immunohistochemistry. A few patients who responded to pembrolizumab therapy underwent TCR sequencing. The phase II trial prospectively evaluated PD-1 blockade with pembrolizumab in advanced mismatch repair-deficient cancers, independent of tissue of origin. Peripheral blood T cell samples were serially collected before and at multiple times after PD-1 blockade was started. Blood sampling time points were reported as weeks after the first dose of pembrolizumab. Library creation used the immunoSEQ multiplex PCR assay. In TCRdb, the immuneACCESS table is reduced to in-frame sequences with V and J assigned. These tables do not hold every clone; where another copy was compared, an unresolved V gene accounts for under half, and the others remain unexplained. The table for this sample lists about 68,000 clones; around 73% of them were counted only once. Roughly 5% of the sample is in the top ten clones.

To note about this clone: The target of this receptor is not known. The input lacks base qualities; no much larger clone sits a single base away.

This specimen consisted of peripheral blood, obtained 2 weeks after starting pembrolizumab. Rearrangement joined TRBV4-2 to TRBJ2-1, with the identity of the D gene unclear. The clonotype was recovered from an adult with mismatch repair-deficient cancer. The bases read TGTGCCAGCAGCCACGAGTTTAGAGATGAGCAGTTCTTC. It translates to CASSHEFRDEQFF.